This T cell receptor (beta chain) was recovered during a study of identical twins. Study-wide points: The conclusions drew on cross-sectional statistical analysis instead of tracking the same donors. Within cord blood, abundant beta clonotypes carried fewer insertions, but memory repertoires showed no such trend.

The CDR3 totals 13 residues. CDR1 SGHAT and CDR2 FQNNGV come from the germline V gene. The V and J ends lost 4 bases and 4 bases respectively, with 7 bases between them. This clonotype appeared many times. What it binds is not known. cDNA carried unique molecular identifiers, and a universal primer site was added by template switching. TCRdb itself ran the 5' RACE reads through MiXCR, one entry per CDR3 protein. Of 450,000 to 600,000 distinct CDR3 sequences in the sample, about 20% were seen once. These data also featured in a second study, about yellow fever vaccine responses in identical twins.

Sequencing used CD4+ T cells sorted from blood. The clonotype originates from a woman aged 18-29 years in good health. The rearrangement uses TRBV11-2 and TRBJ2-2; D call uncertain. As DNA, the CDR3 is TGTGCCAGCAGCTCGTACATCACCGGGGAGCTGTTTTTT. It encodes CASSSYITGELFF.